The clone carrying this T cell receptor beta chain was recorded at least ten times. Its cognate antigen is unknown. This record comes from a study of T cell repertoires in cytomegalovirus infection. Overall study: Public TCR beta signatures were indicative of both CMV infection and a matching HLA type.

This CDR3 spans 13 amino acids. Germline V gives CDR1 DFQATT, CDR2 SNEGSKA (reference sequence). The ends lost 6 bases at V and 4 bases at J; junction bases unmatched: 3. Study results and caveats: Ex vivo responses were dominated by HLA-C-restricted CMV-specific TCR beta clonotypes.

TCRdb reprocessed the reads via MiXCR and lists one record per CDR3 protein. The sample contains 400,000 to 550,000 distinct CDR3 sequences, about 11% of which appear only once. The material sequenced was PBMCs. This sequence joins TRBV20-1 and TRBJ2-2, with 9 bases fitting TRBD1. This clonotype originated in a human donor in good health (CMV status not recorded). Some clones in this sample may be carry-over from other donors' samples. Written as DNA, the CDR3 is TGCAGTGCCATGGACAGGGGCACCGGGGAGCTGTTTTTT. It is translated as CSAMDRGTGELFF.